The rows below give T cell receptor beta chains drawn from one sample of a study of post-analysis software for immune sequencing data. TCRdb used MiXCR to reprocess the PCR reads, holding one entry per CDR3 protein. The sample lists 170,000 or so distinct CDR3 sequences, over 25% occurring once. Material: blood. These receptors originate from a girl between 10 and 17 years old with multiple sclerosis. CDR3s include the opening cysteine and the closing phenylalanine or tryptophan. Each record gives: V gene, J gene, clone size, CDR3 protein. Size values are once, few and many counts, or a class for expanded clones, and some rows have none.

>TRBV20-1|TRBJ2-3|few
CSAKWSTDTQYF
>TRBV28|TRBJ2-6|few
CASRAESGANVLTF
>TRBV5-1|TRBJ2-5|.
CASRPTSSGAQYF
>TRBV5-1|TRBJ2-5|many
CASSPDRQETQYF
>TRBV7-3|TRBJ2-1|.
CASSAEGVRSYNEQFF
>TRBV25-1|TRBJ2-6|few
CASSTSGDSGANVLTF
>TRBV10-3|TRBJ2-1|many
CAILLGSNEQFF
>TRBV11-2|TRBJ1-1|.
CASSLIGVNTEAFF
>TRBV7-2|TRBJ2-3|few
CASNLSNRALGGRAGTDTQYF
>TRBV27|TRBJ2-1|few
CASSVDLTSYNEQFF
>TRBV20-1|TRBJ1-2|few
CSARDIGGHRTNGYTF
>TRBV6-1|TRBJ1-2|.
CATSTERDYGYTF
>TRBV19|TRBJ2-7|.
CASSRTGTLSSYEQYF
>TRBV7-9|TRBJ2-2|.
CASSTSAAGTGELFF
>TRBV6-5|TRBJ2-7|many
CASRALAGSYEQYF
>TRBV30|TRBJ1-2|.
CAWSGEEEAGYTF
>TRBV12-3/TRBV12-4|TRBJ2-5|many
CASSLGGVAEQYF
>TRBV6-2/TRBV6-3|TRBJ2-1|.
CASSPTVVAGVHNEQFF
>TRBV29-1|TRBJ2-5|many
CSVEGQETQYF
>TRBV20-1|TRBJ2-5|.
CSANPLKGGDLETQYF
>TRBV18|TRBJ1-5|.
CASSLLGGAEQPQHF
>TRBV5-1|TRBJ2-1|.
CASSPRASGSKNEQFF
>TRBV5-1|TRBJ1-5|.
CASSSTGQANQPQHF
>TRBV2|TRBJ2-7|few
CASRDGYSYEQYF
>TRBV6-1|.|.
CASSGGYNTEQYF
>TRBV12-3/TRBV12-4|TRBJ1-5|.
CASSRDREPQHF
>TRBV7-8|TRBJ2-5|.
CASHRRLAGAYQETRYF
>TRBV12-3/TRBV12-4|TRBJ1-1|.
CASSTEPGYEAFF
>TRBV7-9|TRBJ1-4|many
CASSFPSTTNEKLFF
>TRBV29-1|TRBJ2-7|many
CSVVGDRGTYEQYF
>TRBV21-1|TRBJ2-2|few
CASRMVPGSRHTGELFF
>TRBV10-3|TRBJ2-3|.
CAISVGDTQYF
>TRBV7-2|TRBJ1-5|few
CASSPTGAQPQHF
>TRBV24-1|TRBJ2-5|few
CATSGTGGQETQYF
>TRBV12-5|TRBJ2-5|few
CASGLVQDSGNLETQYF
>TRBV29-1|TRBJ1-2|.
CSVRTGGNYGYTF
>TRBV7-2|TRBJ2-1|.
CASSPRTSGGFLLDNEQFF
>TRBV12-3/TRBV12-4|TRBJ1-4|many
CASSPVVRKLFF
>TRBV5-6|TRBJ2-1|few
CASSLSLGLADNEQFF
>TRBV2|TRBJ1-4|.
CASSLQDPRGEKLFF
>TRBV15|TRBJ2-5|many
CATRLQQGVKTQYF
>TRBV29-1|TRBJ1-2|few
CSVDRTENYGYTF
>TRBV4-1|TRBJ2-5|many
CASSQEGWTGETQYF
>TRBV20-1|TRBJ2-5|few
CSAGTTGEKILIQETQYF
>TRBV7-9|TRBJ2-1|many
CASSLSSDGQGNPNEQFF
>TRBV20-1|TRBJ2-2|.
CSASPSSGNTGELFF
>TRBV5-1|TRBJ2-7|many
CASSLEQGPYEQYF
>TRBV5-1|TRBJ2-7|.
CASTDTGTYEQYF
>TRBV10-3|TRBJ1-2|many
CAVTQESDGYTF
>TRBV27|TRBJ2-6|few
CASTSGISGANVLTF
>TRBV20-1|TRBJ2-1|.
CSARGGRNPNEQFF
>TRBV18|TRBJ2-3|many
CASSTSGSTDTQYF